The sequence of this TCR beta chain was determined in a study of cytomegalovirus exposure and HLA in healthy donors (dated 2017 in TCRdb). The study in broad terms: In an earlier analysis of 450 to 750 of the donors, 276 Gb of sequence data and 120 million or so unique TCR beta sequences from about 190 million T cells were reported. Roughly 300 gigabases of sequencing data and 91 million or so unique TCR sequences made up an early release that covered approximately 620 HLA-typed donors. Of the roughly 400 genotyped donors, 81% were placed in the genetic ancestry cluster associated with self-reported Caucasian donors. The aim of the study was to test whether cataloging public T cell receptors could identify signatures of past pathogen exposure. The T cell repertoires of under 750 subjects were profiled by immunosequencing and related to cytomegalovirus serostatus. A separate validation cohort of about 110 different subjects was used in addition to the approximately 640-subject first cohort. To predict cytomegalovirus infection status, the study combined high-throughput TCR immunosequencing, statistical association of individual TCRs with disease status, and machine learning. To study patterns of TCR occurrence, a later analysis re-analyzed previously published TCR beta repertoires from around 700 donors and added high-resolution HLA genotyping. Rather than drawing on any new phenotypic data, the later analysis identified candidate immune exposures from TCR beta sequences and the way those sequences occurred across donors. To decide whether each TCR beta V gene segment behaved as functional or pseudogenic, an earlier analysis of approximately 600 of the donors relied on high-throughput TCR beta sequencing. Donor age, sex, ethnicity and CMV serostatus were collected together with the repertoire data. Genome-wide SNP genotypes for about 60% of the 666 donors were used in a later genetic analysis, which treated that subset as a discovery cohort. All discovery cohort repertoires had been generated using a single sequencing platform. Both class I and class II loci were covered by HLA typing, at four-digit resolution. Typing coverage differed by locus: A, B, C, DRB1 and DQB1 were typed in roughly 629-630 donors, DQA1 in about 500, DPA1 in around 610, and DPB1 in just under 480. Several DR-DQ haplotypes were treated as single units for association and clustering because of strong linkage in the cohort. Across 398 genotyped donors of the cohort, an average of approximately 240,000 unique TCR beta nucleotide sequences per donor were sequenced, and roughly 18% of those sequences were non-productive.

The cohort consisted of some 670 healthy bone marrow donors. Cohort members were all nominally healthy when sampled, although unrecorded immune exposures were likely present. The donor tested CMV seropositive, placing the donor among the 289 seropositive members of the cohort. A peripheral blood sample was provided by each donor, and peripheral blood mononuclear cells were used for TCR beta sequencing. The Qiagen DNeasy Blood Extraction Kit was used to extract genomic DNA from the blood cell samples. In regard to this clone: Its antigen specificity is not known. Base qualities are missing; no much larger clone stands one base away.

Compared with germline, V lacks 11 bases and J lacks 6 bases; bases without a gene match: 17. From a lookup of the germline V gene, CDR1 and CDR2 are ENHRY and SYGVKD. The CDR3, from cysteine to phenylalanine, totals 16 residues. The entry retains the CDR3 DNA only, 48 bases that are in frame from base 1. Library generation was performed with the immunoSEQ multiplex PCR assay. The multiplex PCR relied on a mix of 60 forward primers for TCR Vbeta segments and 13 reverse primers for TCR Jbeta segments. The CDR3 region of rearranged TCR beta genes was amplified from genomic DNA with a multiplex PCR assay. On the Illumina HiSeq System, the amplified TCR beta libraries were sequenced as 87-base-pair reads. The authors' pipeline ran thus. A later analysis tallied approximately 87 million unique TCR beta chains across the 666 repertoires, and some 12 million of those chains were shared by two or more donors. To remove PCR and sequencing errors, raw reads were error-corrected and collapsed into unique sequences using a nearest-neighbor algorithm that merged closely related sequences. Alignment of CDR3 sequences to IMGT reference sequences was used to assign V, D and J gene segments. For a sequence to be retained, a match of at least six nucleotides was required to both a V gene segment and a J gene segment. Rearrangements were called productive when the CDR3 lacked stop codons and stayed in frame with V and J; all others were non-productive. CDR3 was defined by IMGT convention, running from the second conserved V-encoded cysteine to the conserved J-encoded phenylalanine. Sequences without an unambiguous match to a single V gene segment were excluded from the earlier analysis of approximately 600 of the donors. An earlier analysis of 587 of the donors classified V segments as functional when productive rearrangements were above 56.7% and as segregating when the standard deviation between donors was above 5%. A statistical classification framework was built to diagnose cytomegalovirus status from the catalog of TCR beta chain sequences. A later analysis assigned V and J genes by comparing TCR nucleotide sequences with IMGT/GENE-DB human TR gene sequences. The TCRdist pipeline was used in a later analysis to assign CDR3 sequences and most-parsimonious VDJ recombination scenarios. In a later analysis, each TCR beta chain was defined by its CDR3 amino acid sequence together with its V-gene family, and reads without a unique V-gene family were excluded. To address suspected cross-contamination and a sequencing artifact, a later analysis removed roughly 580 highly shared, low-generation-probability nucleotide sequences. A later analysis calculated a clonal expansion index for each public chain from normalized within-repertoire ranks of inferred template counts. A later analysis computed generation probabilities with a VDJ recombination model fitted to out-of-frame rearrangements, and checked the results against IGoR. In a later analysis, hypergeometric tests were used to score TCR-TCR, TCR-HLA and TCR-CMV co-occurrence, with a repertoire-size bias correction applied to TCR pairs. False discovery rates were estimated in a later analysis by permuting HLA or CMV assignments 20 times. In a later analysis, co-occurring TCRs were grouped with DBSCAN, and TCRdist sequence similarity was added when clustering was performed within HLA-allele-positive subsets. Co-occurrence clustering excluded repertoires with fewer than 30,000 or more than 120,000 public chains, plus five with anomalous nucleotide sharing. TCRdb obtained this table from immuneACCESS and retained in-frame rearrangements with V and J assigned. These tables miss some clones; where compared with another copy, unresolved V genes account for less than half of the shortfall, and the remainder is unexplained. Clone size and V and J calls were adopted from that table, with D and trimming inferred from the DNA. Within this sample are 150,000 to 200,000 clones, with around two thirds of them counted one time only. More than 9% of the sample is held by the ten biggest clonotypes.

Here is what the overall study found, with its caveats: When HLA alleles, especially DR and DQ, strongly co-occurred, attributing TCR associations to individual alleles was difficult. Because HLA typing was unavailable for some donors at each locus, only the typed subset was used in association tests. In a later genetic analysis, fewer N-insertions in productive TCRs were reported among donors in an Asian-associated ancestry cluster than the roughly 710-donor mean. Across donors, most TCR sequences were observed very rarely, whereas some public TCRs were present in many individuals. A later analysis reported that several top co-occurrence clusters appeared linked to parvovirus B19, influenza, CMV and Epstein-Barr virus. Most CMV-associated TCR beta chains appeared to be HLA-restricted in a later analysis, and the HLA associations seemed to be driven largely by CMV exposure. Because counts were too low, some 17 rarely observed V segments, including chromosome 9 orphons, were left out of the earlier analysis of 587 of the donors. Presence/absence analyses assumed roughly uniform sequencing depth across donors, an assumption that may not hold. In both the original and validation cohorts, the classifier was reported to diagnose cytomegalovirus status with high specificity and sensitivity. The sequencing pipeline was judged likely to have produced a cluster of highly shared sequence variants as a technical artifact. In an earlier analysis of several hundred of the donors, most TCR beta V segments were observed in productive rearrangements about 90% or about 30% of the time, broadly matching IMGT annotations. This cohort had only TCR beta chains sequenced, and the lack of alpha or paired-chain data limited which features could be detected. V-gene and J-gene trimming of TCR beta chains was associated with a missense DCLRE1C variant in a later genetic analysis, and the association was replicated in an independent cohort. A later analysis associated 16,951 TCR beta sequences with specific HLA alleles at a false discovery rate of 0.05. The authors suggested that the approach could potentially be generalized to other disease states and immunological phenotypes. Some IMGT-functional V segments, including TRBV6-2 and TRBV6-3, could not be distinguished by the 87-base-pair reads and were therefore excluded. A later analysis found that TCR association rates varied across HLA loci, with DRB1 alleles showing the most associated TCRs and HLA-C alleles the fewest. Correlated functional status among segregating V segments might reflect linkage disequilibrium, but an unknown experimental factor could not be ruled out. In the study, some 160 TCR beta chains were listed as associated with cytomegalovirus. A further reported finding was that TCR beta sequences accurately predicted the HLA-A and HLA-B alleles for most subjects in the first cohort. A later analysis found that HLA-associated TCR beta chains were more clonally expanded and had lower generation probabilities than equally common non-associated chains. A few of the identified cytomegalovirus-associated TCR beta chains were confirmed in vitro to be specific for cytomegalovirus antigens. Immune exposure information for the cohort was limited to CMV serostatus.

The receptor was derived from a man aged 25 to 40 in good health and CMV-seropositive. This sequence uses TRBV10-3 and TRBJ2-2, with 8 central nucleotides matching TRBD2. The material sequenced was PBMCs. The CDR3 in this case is CASLSGTRTGAGELFF. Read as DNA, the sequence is TGTGCCTCCCTTTCCGGGACTAGAACCGGCGCCGGGGAGCTGTTTTTT.